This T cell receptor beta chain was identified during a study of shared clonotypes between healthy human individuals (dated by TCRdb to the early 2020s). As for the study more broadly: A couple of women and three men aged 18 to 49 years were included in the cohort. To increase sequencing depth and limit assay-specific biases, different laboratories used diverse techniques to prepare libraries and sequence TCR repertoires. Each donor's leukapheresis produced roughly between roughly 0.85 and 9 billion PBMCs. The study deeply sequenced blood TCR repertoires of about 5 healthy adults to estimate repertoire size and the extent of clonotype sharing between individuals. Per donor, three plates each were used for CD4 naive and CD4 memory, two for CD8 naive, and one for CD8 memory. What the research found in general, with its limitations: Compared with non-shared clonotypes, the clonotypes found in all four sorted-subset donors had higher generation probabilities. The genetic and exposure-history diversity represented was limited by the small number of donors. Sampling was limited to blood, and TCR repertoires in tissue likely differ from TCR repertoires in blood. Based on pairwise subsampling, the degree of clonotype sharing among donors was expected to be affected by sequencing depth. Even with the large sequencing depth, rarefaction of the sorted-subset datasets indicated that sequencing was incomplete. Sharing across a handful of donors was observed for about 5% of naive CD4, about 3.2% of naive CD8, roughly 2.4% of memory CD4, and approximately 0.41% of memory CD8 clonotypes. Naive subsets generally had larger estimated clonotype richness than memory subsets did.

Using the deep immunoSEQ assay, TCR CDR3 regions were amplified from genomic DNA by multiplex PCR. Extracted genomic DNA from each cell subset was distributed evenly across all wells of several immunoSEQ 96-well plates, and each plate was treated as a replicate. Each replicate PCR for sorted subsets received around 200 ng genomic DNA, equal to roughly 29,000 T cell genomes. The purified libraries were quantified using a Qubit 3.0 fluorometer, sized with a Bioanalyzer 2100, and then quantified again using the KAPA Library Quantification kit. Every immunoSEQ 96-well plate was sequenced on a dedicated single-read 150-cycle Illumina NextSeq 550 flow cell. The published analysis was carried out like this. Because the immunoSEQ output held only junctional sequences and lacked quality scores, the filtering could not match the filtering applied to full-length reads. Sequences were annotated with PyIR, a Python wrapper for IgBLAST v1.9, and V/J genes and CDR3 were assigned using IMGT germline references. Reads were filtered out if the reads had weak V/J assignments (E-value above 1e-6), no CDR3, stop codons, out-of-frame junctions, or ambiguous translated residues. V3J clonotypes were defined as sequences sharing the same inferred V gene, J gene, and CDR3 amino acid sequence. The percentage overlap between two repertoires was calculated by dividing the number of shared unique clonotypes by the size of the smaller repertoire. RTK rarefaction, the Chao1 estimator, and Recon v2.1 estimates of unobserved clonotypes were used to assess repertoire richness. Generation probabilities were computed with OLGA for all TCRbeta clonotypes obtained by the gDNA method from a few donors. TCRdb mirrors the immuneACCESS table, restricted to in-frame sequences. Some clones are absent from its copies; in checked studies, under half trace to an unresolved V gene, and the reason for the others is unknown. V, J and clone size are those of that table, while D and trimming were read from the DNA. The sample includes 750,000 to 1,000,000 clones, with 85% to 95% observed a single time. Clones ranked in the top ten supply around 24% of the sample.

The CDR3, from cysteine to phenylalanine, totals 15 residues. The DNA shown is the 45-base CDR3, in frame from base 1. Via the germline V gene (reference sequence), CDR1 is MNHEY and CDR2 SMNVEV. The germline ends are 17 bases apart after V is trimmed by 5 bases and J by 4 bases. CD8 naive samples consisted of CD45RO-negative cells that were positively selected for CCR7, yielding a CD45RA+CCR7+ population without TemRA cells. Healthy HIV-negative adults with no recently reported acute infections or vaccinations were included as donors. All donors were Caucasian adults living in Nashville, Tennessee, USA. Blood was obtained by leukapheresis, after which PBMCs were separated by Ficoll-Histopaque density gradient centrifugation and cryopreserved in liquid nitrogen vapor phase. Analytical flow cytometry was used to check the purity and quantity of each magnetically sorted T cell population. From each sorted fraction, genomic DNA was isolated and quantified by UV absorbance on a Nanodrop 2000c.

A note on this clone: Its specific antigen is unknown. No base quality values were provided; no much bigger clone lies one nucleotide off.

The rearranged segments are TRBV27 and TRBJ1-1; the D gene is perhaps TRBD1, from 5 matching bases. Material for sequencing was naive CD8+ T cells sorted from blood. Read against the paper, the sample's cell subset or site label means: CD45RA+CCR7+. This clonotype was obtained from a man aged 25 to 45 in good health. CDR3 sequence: CASSPPQGVGTEAFF. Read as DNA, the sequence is TGTGCCAGCAGTCCACCCCAAGGGGTGGGCACTGAAGCTTTCTTT.